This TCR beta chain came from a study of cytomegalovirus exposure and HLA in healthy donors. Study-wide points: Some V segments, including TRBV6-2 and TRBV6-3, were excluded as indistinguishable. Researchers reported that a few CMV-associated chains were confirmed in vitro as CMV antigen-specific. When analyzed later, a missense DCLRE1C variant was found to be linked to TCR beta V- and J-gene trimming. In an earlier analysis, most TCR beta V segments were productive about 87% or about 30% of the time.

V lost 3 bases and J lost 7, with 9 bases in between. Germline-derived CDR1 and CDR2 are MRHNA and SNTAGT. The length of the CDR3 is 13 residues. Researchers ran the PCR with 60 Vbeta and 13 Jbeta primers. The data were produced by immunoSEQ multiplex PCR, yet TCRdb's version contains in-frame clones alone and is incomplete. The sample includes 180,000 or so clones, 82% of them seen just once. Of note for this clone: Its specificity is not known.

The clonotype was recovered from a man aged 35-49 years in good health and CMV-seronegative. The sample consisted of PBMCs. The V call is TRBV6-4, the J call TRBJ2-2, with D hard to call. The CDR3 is CASSELIGGELFF. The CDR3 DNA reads TGTGCCAGCAGTGAACTGATCGGCGGGGAGCTGTTTTTT.